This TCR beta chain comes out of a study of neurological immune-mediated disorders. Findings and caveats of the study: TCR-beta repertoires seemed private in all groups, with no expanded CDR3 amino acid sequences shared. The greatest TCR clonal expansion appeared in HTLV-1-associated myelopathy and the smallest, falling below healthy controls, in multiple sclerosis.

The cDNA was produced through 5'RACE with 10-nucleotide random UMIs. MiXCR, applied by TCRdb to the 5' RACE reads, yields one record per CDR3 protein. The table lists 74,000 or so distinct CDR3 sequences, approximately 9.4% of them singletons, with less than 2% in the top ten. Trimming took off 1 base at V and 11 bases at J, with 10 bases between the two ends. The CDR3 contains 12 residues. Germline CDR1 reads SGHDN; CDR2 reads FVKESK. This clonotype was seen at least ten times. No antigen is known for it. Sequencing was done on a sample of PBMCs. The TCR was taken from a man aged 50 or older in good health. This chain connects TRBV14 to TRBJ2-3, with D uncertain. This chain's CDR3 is CASSQGPTRQYF. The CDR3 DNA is TGTGCCAGCAGCCAAGGCCCCACTCGGCAGTATTTT. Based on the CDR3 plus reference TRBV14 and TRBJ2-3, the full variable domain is EAGVTQFPSHSVIEKGQTVTLRCDPISGHDNLYWYRRVMGKEIKFLLHFVKESKQDESGMPNNRFLAERTGGTYSTLKVQPAELEDSGVYFCASSQGPTRQYFGPGTRLTVL.